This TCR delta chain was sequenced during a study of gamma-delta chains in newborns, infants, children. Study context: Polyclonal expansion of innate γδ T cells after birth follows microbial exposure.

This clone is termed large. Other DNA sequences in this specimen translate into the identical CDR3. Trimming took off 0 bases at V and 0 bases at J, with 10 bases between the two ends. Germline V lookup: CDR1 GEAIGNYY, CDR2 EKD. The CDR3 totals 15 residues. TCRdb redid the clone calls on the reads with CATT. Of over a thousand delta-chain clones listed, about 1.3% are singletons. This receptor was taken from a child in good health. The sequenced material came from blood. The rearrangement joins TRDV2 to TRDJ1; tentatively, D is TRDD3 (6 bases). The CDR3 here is CACDTVGGYTDKLIF. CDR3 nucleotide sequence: TGTGCCTGTGACACCGTGGGGGGGTACACCGATAAACTCATCTTT.